These T cell receptor beta chains were read from a single sample in a study of memory CD4+ T cells and cytomegalovirus serostatus. Profiling relied on immunoSEQ multiplex PCR, and the TCRdb table lists in-frame clones only, not all of them. The sample includes tens of thousands of clones, 70% to 80% of them seen just once. The sequenced material came from memory CD4+ T cells from blood. These receptor sequences come from an adult in good health and CMV-seronegative. Both conserved end residues are trimmed from each CDR3. D genes are given only for firm matches. Where a row states a size, it is once, few, many or the class of an expanded clone; other rows omit it.

V gene	clone size	J gene	D gene	CDR3 protein
TRBV6-5	NA	TRBJ1-2	NA	ASSEQGFYT
TRBV4-3	NA	TRBJ1-3	NA	ASSSGASGNTIY
TRBV5-1	NA	TRBJ1-2	NA	ASGDGPYGYT
TRBV7-2	NA	TRBJ1-1	NA	ASSYRQANTEAF
TRBV2	few	TRBJ1-3	NA	ATLISISGNTIY
TRBV9	NA	TRBJ1-3	NA	ASSDRLDGNTIY
TRBV7-2	NA	TRBJ1-5	NA	ASSFEGRGQPQH
TRBV4-3	NA	TRBJ1-5	TRBD1	ASSQEVGRGSQPQH
TRBV29-1	few	TRBJ1-1	NA	SVDEGGNTEAF
TRBV2	once	TRBJ2-5	NA	AVNLQETQY
TRBV4-1	NA	TRBJ1-1	NA	ASSQGGRRFLNTEAF
TRBV5-1	NA	TRBJ2-3	TRBD1	ASSLGTGANTDTQY
TRBV30	NA	TRBJ1-4	NA	AWSQKEKLF
TRBV7-6	NA	TRBJ1-2	NA	ASSLQQGYGYT
TRBV4-2	NA	TRBJ2-2	TRBD2	ASSQELAGGQTGELF
TRBV2	NA	TRBJ2-3	NA	ASGGGTDTQY
TRBV6-1	few	TRBJ1-6	TRBD1	ASRYRGEVGSPLH
TRBV30	once	TRBJ1-1	NA	AWSVSSARRSQAF
TRBV7-3	NA	TRBJ1-1	NA	ASSVGWGTEAF
TRBV5-1	few	TRBJ1-4	NA	ASSLSPPDLVEKLF
TRBV5-4	NA	TRBJ2-7	NA	ASSPPRGEQY
TRBV6-1	once	TRBJ2-7	NA	ASSSLAPSYEQY
TRBV18	NA	TRBJ2-5	NA	ASSPRHSPEETQY
TRBV20-1	NA	TRBJ1-4	NA	SASDEKLF
TRBV4-2	NA	TRBJ2-2	TRBD1	ASGLTGDPGELF
TRBV5-1	NA	TRBJ2-1	NA	ASSLRQAAEQF
TRBV5-4	NA	TRBJ2-3	TRBD1	ASRPGQGLSDTQY